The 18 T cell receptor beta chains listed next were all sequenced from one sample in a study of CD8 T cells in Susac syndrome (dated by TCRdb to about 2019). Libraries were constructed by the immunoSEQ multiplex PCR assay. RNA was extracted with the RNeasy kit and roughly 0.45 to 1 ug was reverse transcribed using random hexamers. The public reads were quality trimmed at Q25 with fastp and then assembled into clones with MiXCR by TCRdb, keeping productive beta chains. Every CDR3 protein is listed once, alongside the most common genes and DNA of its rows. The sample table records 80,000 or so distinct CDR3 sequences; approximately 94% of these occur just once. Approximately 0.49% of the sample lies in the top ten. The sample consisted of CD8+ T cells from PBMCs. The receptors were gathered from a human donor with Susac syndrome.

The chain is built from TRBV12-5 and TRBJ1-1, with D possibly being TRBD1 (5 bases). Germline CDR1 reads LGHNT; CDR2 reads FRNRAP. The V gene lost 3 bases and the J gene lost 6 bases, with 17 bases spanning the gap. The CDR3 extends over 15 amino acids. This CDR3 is CASGFNSGTEAEAFF. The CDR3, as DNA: TGTGCTAGTGGTTTCAACTCCGGGACGGAGGCTGAAGCTTTCTTT.

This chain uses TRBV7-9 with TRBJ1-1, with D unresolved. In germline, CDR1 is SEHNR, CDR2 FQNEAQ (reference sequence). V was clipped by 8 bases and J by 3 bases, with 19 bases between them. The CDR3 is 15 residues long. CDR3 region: CASPPSGIVDTEAFF. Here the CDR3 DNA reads TGTGCCAGCCCCCCCTCGGGGATAGTGGACACTGAAGCTTTCTTT.

CDR3 in amino acids: CASRGRIQETQYF. CDR3 DNA sequence: TGTGCCAGCAGGGGACGGATCCAAGAGACCCAGTACTTC. V gene TRBV11-2 combines with J gene TRBJ2-5; D possibly uses TRBD1 or TRBD2 (5 bases each). Trimming removed 6 bases at V and 1 base at J, with 9 bases between. The CDR3 is 13 residues long. Germline loops: CDR1 SGHAT, CDR2 FQNNGV.

The CDR3 loop reads CASSQERSPLHF. The CDR3 bases are TGTGCCAGCAGCCAAGAGCGATCACCCCTCCACTTT. This chain uses TRBV3-1 with TRBJ1-6; D is unresolved. This CDR3 region has 12 residues. Between the trimmed V and J ends, which lost 0 bases and 10 bases, there was a span of 4 bases. Germline values: CDR1 LGHDT, CDR2 YNNKEL (reference sequence).

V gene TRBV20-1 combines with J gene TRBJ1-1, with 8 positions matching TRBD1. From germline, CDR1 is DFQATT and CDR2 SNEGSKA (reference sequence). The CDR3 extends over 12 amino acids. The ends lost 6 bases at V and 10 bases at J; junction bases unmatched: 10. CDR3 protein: CSATSRGLGAFF. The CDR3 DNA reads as TGCAGTGCCACATCCAGGGGGCTGGGAGCTTTCTTT.

CDR3 nucleotides: TGTGCCAGCAGGGGAGGGCCCCGTCAGGGTACGCAGTATTTT. This codes for CASRGGPRQGTQYF. V gene TRBV12-3 or TRBV12-4 combines with J gene TRBJ2-3; 7 nucleotides match TRBD2. The CDR3 is made up of 14 amino acids. With 6 bases clipped from V and 8 bases from J, the junction kept 11 bases outside the gene matches.

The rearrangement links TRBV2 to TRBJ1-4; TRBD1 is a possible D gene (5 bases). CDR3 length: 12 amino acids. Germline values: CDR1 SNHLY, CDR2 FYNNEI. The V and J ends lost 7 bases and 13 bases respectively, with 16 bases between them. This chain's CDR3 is CASIGGSTRLFF. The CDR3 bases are TGTGCCAGCATTGGGGGGTCCACAAGACTGTTTTTT.

The CDR3 DNA reads TGTGCCAGCAGCCCAGGGGTTTCCTACACTGAAGCTTTCTTT. The encoded protein is CASSPGVSYTEAFF. The chain has TRBV6-2 or TRBV6-3 and TRBJ1-1, with D tentatively TRBD1 (6 bases). The CDR3 is 14 residues long. Germline assignment: CDR1 MNHEY and CDR2 SVGEGT. The germline V and J ends were trimmed by 6 bases and 3 bases, with 14 bases remaining between them.

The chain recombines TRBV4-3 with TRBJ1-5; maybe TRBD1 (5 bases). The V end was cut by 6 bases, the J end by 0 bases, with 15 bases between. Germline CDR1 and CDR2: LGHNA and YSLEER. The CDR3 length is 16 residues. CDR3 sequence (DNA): TGCGCCAGCAGTCCAAGCTCGGGGGTTAGCAATCAGCCCCAGCATTTT. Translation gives CASSPSSGVSNQPQHF.

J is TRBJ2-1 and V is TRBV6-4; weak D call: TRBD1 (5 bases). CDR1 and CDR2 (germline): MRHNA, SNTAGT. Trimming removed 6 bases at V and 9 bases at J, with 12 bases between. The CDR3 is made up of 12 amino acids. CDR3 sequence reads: CASSAGFGEQFF. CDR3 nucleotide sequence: TGTGCCAGCAGCGCAGGGTTTGGTGAGCAGTTCTTC.

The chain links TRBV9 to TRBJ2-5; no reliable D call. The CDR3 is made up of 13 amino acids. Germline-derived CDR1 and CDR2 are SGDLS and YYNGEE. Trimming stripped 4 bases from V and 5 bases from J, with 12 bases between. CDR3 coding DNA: TGTGCCAGCAGCCCCAGCTCTGGCGAGACCCAGTACTTC. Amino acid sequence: CASSPSSGETQYF.

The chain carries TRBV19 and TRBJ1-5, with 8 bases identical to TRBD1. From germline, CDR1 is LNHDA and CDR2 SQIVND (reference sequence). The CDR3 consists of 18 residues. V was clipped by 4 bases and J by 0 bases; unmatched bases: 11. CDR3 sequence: CASSTSDRALDSNQPQHF. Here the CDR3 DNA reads TGTGCCAGTAGTACGTCGGACAGGGCGCTGGATAGCAATCAGCCCCAGCATTTT.

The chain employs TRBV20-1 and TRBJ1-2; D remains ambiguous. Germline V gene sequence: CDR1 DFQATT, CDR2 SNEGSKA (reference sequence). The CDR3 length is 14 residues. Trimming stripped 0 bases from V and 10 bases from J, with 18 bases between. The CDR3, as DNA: TGCAGTGCTAGAGATTCCTTAGTGGGCAATGACTACACCTTC. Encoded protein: CSARDSLVGNDYTF.

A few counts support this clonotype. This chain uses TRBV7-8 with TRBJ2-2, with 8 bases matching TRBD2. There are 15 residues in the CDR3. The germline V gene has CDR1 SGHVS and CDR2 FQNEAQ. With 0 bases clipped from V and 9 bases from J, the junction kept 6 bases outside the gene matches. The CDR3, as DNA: TGTGCCAGCAGCTTAGCTAGCGGGGACGACCGGGAGCTGTTTTTT. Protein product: CASSLASGDDRELFF. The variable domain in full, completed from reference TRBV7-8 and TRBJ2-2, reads GAGVSQSPRYKVAKRGQDVALRCDPISGHVSLFWYQQALGQGPEFLTYFQNEAQLDKSGLPSDRFFAERPEGSVSTLKIQRTQQEDSAVYLCASSLASGDDRELFFGEGSRLTVL.

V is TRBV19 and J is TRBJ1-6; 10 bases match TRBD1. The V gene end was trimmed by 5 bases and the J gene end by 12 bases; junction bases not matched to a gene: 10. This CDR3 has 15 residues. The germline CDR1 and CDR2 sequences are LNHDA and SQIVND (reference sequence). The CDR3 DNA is TGTGCCAGTAGTCCCCGGACAGGGGGTCTTGGACCCCTCCACTTT. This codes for CASSPRTGGLGPLHF.

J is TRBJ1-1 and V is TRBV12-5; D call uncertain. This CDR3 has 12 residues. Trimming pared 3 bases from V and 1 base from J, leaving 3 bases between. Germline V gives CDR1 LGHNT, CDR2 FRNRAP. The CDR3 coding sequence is TGTGCTAGTGGTTTTGCGAACACTGAAGCTTTCTTT. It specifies CASGFANTEAFF.

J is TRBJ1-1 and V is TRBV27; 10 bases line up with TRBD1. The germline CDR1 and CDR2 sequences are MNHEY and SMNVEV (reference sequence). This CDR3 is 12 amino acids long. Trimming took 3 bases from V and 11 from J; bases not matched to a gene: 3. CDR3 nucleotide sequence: TGTGCCAGCAGTTTTGGGACAGGGGTTGCTTTCTTT. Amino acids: CASSFGTGVAFF.

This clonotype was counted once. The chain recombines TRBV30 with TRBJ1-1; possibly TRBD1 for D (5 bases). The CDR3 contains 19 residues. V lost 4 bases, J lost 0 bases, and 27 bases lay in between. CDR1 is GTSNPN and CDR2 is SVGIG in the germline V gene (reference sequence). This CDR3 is CAWTDRLGVVLGLNTEAFF. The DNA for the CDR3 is TGTGCCTGGACCGATCGGTTGGGGGTCGTCCTGGGGTTGAACACTGAAGCTTTCTTT.